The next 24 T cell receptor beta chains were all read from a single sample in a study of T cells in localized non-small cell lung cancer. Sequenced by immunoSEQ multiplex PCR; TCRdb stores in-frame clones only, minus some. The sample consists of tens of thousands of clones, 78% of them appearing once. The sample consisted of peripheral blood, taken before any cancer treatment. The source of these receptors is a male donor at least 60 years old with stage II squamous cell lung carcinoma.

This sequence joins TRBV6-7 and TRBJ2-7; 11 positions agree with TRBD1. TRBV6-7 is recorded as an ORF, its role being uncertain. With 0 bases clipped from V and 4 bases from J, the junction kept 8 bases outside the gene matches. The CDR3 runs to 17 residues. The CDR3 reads CASSYSGTGGPDYEQYF. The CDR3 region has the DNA TGTGCCAGCAGTTACTCCGGGACAGGGGGGCCGGATTACGAGCAGTACTTC.

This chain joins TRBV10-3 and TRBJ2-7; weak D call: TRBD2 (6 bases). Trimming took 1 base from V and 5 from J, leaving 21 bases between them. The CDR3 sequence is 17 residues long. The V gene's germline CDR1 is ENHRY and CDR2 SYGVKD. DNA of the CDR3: TGTGCCATCAGTGAGTGGGAGAGGAAGACTAGTAACGACGAGCAGTACTTC. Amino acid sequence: CAISEWERKTSNDEQYF.

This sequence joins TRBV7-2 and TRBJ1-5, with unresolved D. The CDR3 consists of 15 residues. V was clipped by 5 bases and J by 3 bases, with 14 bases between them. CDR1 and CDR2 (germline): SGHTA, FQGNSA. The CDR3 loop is CASSPPTSANQPQHF. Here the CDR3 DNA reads TGTGCCAGCAGCCCGCCCACCAGTGCCAATCAGCCCCAGCATTTT.

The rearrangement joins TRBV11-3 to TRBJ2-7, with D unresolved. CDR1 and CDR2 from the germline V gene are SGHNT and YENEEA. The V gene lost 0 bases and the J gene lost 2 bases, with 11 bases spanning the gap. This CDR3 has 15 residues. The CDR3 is CASSLEAARPYEQYF. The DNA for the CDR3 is TGTGCCAGCAGCTTAGAGGCGGCCCGACCCTACGAGCAGTACTTC.

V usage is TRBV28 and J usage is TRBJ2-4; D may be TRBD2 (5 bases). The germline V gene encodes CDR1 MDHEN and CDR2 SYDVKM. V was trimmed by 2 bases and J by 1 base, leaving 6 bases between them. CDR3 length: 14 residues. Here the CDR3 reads CASSLPGAKNIQYF. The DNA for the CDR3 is TGTGCCAGCAGTTTACCGGGGGCCAAAAACATTCAGTACTTC.

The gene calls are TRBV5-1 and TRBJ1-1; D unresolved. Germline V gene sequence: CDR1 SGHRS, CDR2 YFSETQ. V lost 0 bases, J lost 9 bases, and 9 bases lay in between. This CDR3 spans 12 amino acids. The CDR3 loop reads CASSLVTGQAFF. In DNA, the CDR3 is TGCGCCAGCAGCTTGGTAACTGGACAAGCTTTCTTT.

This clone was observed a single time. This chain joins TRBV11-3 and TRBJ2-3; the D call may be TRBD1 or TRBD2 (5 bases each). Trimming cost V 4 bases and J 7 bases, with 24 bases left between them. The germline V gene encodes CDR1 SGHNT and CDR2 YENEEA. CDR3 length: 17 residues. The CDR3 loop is CASSSGRAGSYANTQYF. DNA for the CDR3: TGTGCCAGCAGCTCAGGGCGCGCGGGTTCCTATGCAAATACGCAGTATTTT.

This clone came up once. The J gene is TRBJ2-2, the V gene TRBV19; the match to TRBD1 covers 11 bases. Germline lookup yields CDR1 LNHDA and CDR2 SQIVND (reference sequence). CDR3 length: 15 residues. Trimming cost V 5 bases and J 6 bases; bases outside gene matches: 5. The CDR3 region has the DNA TGTGCCAGTAGTCCCCGGGACAGGGGGGCCGGGGAGCTGTTTTTT. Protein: CASSPRDRGAGELFF.

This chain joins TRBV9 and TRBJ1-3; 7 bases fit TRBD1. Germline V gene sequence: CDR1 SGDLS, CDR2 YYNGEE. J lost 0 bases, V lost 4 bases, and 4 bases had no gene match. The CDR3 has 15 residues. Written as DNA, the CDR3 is TGTGCCAGCAGCTCGACAGGGCTCTCTGGAAACACCATATATTTT. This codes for CASSSTGLSGNTIYF.

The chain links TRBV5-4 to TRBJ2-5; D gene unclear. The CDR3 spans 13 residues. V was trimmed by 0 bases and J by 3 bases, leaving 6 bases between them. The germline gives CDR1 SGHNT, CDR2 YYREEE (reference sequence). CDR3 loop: CASSLVMEETQYF. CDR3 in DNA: TGTGCCAGCAGCTTGGTTATGGAAGAGACCCAGTACTTC.

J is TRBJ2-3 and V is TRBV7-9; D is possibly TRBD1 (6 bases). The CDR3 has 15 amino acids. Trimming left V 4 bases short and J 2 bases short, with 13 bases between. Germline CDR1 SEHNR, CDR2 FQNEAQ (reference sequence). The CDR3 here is CASSSRGAFTDTQYF. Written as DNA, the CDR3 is TGTGCCAGCAGCTCCAGGGGTGCATTCACAGATACGCAGTATTTT.

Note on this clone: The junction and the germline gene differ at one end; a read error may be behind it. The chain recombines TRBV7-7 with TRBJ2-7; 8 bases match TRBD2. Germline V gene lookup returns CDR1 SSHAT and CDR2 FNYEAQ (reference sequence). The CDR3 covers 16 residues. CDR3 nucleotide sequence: TGTGCTAGCAGCTTAGCCCCGGGGGGGGCGCAGGACGAGCAGTACTTC. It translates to CASSLAPGGAQDEQYF.

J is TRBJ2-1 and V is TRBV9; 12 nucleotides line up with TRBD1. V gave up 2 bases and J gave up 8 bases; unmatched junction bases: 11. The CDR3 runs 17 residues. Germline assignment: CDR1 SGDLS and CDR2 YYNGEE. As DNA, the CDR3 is TGTGCCAGCAGCGTTAGCCCCCCCGGGACAGGGGGCGATGAGCAGTTCTTC. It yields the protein CASSVSPPGTGGDEQFF.

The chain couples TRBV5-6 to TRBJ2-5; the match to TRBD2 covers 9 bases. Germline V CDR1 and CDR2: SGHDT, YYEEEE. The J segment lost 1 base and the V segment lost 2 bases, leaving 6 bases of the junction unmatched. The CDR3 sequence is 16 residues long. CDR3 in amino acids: CASSFVVAGAQETQYF. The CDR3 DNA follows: TGTGCCAGCAGCTTCGTGGTAGCGGGAGCCCAAGAGACCCAGTACTTC.

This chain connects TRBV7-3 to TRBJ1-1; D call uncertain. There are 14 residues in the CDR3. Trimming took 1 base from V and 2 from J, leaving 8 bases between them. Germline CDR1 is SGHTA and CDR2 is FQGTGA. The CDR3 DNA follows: TGTGCCAGCAGCTTAAACCCGGGAAACACTGAAGCTTTCTTT. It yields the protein CASSLNPGNTEAFF.

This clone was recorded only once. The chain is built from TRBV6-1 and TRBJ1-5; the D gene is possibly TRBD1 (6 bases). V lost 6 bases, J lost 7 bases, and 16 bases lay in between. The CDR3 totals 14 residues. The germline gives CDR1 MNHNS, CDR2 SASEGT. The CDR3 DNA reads TGTGCCAGCAGCGAGAGACAGGCCTCCCAGCCCCAGCATTTT. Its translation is CASSERQASQPQHF.

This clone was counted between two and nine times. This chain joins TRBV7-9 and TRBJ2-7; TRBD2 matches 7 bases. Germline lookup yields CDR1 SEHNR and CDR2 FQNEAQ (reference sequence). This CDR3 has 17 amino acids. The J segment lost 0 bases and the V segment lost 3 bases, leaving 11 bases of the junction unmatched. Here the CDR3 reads CASSLPPWEGISYEQYF. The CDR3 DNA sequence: TGTGCCAGCAGCTTGCCCCCCTGGGAGGGGATCTCCTACGAGCAGTACTTC.

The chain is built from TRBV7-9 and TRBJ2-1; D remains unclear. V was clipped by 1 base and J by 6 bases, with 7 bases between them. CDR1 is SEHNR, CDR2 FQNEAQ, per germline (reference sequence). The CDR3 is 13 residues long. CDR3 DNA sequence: TGTGCCAGCAGCTTAGGGGAAGGCAATGAGCAGTTCTTC. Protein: CASSLGEGNEQFF.

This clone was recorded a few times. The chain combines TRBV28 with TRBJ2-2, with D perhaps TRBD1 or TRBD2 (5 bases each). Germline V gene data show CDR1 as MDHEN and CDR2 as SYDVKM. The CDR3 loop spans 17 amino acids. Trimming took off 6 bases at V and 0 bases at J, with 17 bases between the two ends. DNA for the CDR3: TGTGCCAGCAGCCTAGGGGCCGGGGCGTCGAACACCGGGGAGCTGTTTTTT. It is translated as CASSLGAGASNTGELFF.

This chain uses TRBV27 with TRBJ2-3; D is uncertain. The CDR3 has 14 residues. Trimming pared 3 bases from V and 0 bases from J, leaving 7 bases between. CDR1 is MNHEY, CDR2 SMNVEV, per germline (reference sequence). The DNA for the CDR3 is TGTGCCAGCAGTTTTGTATCTAGCACAGATACGCAGTATTTT. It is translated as CASSFVSSTDTQYF.

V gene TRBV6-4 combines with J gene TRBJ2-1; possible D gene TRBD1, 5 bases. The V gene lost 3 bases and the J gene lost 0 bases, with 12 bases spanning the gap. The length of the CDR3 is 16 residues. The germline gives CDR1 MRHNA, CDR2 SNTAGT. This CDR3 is CASSERGFSSYNEQFF. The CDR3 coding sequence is TGTGCCAGCAGTGAAAGGGGTTTCAGCTCCTACAATGAGCAGTTCTTC.

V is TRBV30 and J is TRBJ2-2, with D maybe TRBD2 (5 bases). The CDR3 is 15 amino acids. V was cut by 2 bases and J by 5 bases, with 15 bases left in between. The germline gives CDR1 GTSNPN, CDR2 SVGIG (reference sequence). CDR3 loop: CAWSQTGLPTGELFF. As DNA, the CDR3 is TGTGCCTGGAGTCAGACTGGACTCCCGACCGGGGAGCTGTTTTTT.

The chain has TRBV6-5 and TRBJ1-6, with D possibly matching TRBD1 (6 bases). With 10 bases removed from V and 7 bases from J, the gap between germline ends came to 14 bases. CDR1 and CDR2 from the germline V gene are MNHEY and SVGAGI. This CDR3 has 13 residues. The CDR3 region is CATQGNWNSPLHF. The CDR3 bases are TGTGCCACACAGGGTAATTGGAATTCACCCCTCCACTTT.

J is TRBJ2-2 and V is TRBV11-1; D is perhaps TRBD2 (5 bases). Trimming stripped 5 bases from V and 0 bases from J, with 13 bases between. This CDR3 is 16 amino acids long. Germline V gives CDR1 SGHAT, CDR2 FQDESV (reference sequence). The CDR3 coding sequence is TGTGCCAGCAGCCGTTTCCGGGGATCGAACACCGGGGAGCTGTTTTTT. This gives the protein CASSRFRGSNTGELFF.